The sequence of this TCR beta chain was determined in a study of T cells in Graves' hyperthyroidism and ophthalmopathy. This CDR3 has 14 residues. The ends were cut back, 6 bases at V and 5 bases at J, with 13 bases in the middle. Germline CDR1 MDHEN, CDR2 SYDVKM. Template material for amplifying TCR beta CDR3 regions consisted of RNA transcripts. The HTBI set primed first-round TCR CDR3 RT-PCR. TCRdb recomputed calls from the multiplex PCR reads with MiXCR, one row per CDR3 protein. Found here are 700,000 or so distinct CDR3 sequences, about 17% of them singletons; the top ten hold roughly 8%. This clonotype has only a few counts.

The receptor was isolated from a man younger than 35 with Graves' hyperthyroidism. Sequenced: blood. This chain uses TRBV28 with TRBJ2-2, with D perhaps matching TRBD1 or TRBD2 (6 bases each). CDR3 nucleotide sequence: TGTGCCAGCAGGACGGGGGCTAGGACCGGGGAGCTGTTTTTT. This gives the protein CASRTGARTGELFF.